The T cell receptor beta chain described here comes from a study of shared clonotypes between healthy human individuals (dated by TCRdb to the early 2020s). For the study in its entirety: A few men and a couple of women, aged 18 to 49 years, made up the cohort. Between about 0.9 and 8.9 billion PBMCs per donor were obtained by leukapheresis. For each donor, three plates each were used for CD4 naive and CD4 memory, two plates were used for CD8 naive, and one plate was used for CD8 memory. Blood TCR repertoires of a handful of healthy adults were deeply sequenced to estimate repertoire size and the extent of clonotype sharing between individuals. Different laboratories and diverse techniques were used to prepare libraries and sequence TCR repertoires, to increase sequencing depth and limit assay-specific biases.

Using the deep immunoSEQ assay, multiplex PCR amplified TCR CDR3 regions from genomic DNA. Extracted genomic DNA from each cell subset was spread evenly across all wells of several immunoSEQ 96-well plates, with each plate serving as a replicate. For sorted subsets, about 210 ng of genomic DNA, equivalent to about 30,000 T cell genomes, went into each replicate PCR. Purified libraries were measured with a Qubit 3.0 fluorometer, size-checked on a Bioanalyzer 2100, and measured again with the KAPA Library Quantification kit. Every immunoSEQ 96-well plate was sequenced on a separate single-read 150-cycle Illumina NextSeq 550 flow cell. The study's own analysis went as follows. The immunoSEQ output contained only junctional sequences without quality scores, so filtering could not match that applied to full-length reads. Sequences were annotated with PyIR, a Python wrapper for IgBLAST v1.9, using IMGT germline references to assign V/J genes and CDR3. Reads were filtered out if the reads had weak V/J assignments (E-value above 1e-6), no CDR3, stop codons, out-of-frame junctions, or ambiguous translated residues. V3J clonotypes were defined as sequences sharing an identical inferred V gene, J gene, and CDR3 amino acid sequence. Percentage overlap between repertoires was computed as shared unique clonotypes divided by the size of the smaller repertoire. Repertoire richness was assessed with RTK rarefaction, the Chao1 estimator, and Recon v2.1 estimates of unobserved clonotypes. For all TCRbeta clonotypes obtained by the gDNA method from several donors, generation probabilities were computed with OLGA. TCRdb obtained this table from immuneACCESS and retained in-frame rearrangements with V and J assigned. These tables miss some clones; where compared with another copy, unresolved V genes account for less than half of the shortfall, and the remainder is unexplained. V and J calls and clone size are given by that table; D and trimming were obtained from the DNA. Within this sample are about 1.1 million clones, with roughly 74% of them counted one time only. About 0.52% of the sample belongs to the ten largest clones.

Summary of the overall study and its limitations: Across a handful of donors, around 5.4% of naive CD4, approximately 3.5% of naive CD8, around 2.5% of memory CD4, and 0.4% of memory CD8 clonotypes were shared. Compared with non-shared clonotypes, clonotypes shared by all four sorted-subset donors had higher generation probabilities. Only blood was sampled, and tissue TCR repertoires likely differ from those in blood. Incomplete sequencing was indicated by rarefaction of sorted-subset datasets, despite the large sequencing depth. Because the study included only a small number of donors, the genetic and exposure-history diversity represented was limited. Larger estimated clonotype richness was generally found for naive subsets than for memory subsets. Based on pairwise subsampling, the degree of clonotype sharing among donors was expected to be affected by sequencing depth.

Spanning cysteine to phenylalanine, the CDR3 consists of 14 amino acids. The entry retains the CDR3 DNA only, 42 bases that are in frame from base 1. The CDR1 and CDR2 encoded by the germline V gene are SGHTS and YDEGEE. V lost 1 base and J lost 6 bases; the stretch between them is 12 bases long. The donors were healthy, HIV-negative adults who had no recently reported acute infections or vaccinations. Every donor was a Caucasian adult living in Nashville, Tennessee, USA. CD4+ T cells were enriched through magnetic negative selection, after which naive cells were positively selected on CD45RA and the remaining negative fraction served as the memory subset. Blood was obtained by leukapheresis, after which PBMCs were separated by Ficoll-Histopaque density gradient centrifugation and cryopreserved in liquid nitrogen vapor phase. Purity and quantity of every magnetically sorted T cell population were checked by analytical flow cytometry. Genomic DNA was isolated from each sorted fraction and quantified by UV absorbance on a Nanodrop 2000c.

As to this clone: The clone's antigen remains unknown. One base away there is no much larger clone; base qualities are not given.

The receptor chain draws on TRBV5-8 and TRBJ2-3, with the D gene not confidently named. This TCR was sampled from a young man in good health. Some clones in this sample may be carry-over from other donors' samples. The sample taken for sequencing was memory CD4+ T cells from PBMCs. The intended sense of this specimen's cell subset or site label: CD45RA-negative fraction. The nucleotides read TGTGCCAGCAGCTTGATGACTCTCGCGGATACGCAGTATTTT. It is translated as CASSLMTLADTQYF.